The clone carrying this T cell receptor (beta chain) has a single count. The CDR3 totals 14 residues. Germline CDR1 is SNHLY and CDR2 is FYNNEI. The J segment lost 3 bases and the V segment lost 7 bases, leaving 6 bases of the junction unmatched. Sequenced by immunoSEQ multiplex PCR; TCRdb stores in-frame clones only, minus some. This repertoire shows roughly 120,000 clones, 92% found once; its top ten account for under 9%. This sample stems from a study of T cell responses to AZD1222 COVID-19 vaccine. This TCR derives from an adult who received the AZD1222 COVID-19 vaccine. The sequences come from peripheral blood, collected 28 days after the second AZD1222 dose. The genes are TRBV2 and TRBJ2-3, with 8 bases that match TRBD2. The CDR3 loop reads CASNYAGGTDTQYF. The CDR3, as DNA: TGTGCCAGCAATTACGCGGGGGGAACAGATACGCAGTATTTT.